The present entry profiles one T cell receptor beta chain with its context. Data came from immunoSEQ multiplex PCR; TCRdb stores just in-frame clones and leaves some out. This sample has under 30,000 clones, with around 86% found just once. This CDR3 has 15 residues. Germline V gives CDR1 SGHAT, CDR2 FQNNGV. Trimming took 1 base from V and 1 from J, leaving 11 bases between them. The data originate from a study of blood T cell repertoires in COVID-19. The chain couples TRBV11-2 to TRBJ2-7; D might be TRBD2 (6 bases). The sequencing input was peripheral blood. The sequence derives from a woman of 80 years or more with active or convalescent COVID-19. The CDR3: CASSLVASASYEQYF. CDR3 nucleotides: TGTGCCAGCAGCTTAGTGGCTAGCGCATCCTACGAGCAGTACTTC.